This T cell receptor (beta chain) was identified in a study of blood T cell repertoires in COVID-19. Whole-study context: Donors in the United States, Italy and Spain gave samples during acute or convalescent COVID-19. T cells, B-cell-depleted T cells, or PBMCs supplied cDNA or gDNA.

The count of this clone is one. In the original workflow: How many nucleated cells were present was estimated from reference gene primer amplification. The method was immunoSEQ multiplex PCR; TCRdb's version includes in-frame clones alone and lacks a portion of them. V and J calls and clone size follow that table, whereas D and trimming were derived from the DNA. The table records 30,000 to 40,000 clones, about 90% of them present only once. From germline, CDR1 is SEHNR and CDR2 FQNEAQ (reference sequence). Trimming took off 5 bases at V and 9 bases at J, with 20 bases between the two ends. The CDR3 is 16 amino acids.

The sequenced sample consisted of peripheral blood. The receptor was isolated from a human donor in a cohort sampled during active COVID-19. The chain recombines TRBV7-9 with TRBJ1-6; no clear D. The DNA for the CDR3 is TGTGCCAGCAGCCCGGAGGGTCTGGGAAAAGCTTCACCCCTCCACTTT. This sequence encodes CASSPEGLGKASPLHF.